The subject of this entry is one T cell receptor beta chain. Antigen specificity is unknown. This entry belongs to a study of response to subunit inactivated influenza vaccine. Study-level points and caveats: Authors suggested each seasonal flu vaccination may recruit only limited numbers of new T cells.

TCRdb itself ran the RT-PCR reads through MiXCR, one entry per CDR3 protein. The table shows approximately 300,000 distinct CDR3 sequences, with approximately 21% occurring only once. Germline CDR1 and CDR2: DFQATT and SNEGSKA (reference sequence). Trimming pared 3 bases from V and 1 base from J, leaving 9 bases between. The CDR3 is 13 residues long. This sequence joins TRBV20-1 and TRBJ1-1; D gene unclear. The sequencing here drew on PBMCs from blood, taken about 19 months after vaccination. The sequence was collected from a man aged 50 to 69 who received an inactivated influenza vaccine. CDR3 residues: CSASTVQNTEAFF. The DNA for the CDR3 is TGCAGTGCTAGTACGGTCCAGAACACTGAAGCTTTCTTT.